This note documents a single TCR beta chain sequence. Its antigen is still unknown. Per-base qualities were not stored, and no clone one base away is much larger. This sample was taken from a study of T-cell reconstitution after alpha-beta-depleted transplantation in children (dated by TCRdb to the mid-2010s). Looking at the study overall: The study quantitatively tracked T-cell immune reconstitution after TCRalphabeta/CD19-depleted allogeneic hematopoietic cell transplantation in children using TCR repertoire profiling.

CDR3 length: 13 amino acids, cysteine to phenylalanine. Only the CDR3 region is kept as DNA, spanning 39 bases read in frame from base 1. V gives up 4 bases and J gives up 3 bases, and the segment between their germline ends measures 9 bases. Library preparation used PCR. Sequencer: Illumina HiSeq 2500. TCR library preparation used molecular barcoding, with unique molecular identifiers applied to normalize quantification of the TCRbeta repertoire. The raw public reads went through TCRdb reprocessing: fastp at Q25, MiXCR clone calling, in-frame beta chains kept. Rows are unified per CDR3 protein, each entry keeping the most common DNA and genes. The sample has some 390,000 distinct CDR3 sequences on record, about a fifth of them singletons. The ten most abundant clones make up over 3.5% of the sample.

The sequencing here drew on PBMCs from the stem cell graft donor, taken from the stem cell graft. This TCR derives from a human donor who donated a stem cell graft to a child with acute myeloid leukemia. The rearranged chain carries TRBV12-3 or TRBV12-4 and TRBJ1-1, and the D gene may be TRBD1, 5 bases matching. This receptor has the CDR3 CASSSQGYTEAFF. DNA sequence: TGTGCCAGCAGTTCTCAGGGATACACTGAAGCTTTCTTT.